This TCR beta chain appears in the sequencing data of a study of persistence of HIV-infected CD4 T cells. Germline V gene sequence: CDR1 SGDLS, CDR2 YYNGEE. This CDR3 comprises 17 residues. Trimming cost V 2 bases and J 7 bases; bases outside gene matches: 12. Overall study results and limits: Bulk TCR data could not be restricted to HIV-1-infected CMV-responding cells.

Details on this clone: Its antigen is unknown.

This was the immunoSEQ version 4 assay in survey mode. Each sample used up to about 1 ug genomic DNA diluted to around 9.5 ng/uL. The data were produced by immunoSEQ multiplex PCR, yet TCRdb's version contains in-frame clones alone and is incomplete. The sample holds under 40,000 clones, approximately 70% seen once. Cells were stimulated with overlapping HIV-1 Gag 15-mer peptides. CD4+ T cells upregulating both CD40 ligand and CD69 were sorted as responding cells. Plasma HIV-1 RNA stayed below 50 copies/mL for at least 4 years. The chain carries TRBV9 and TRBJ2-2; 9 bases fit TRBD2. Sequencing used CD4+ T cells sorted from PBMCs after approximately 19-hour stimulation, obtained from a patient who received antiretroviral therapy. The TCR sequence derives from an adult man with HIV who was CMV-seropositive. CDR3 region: CASSVLPRLAGFGELFF. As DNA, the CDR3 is TGTGCCAGCAGCGTCCTACCCCGGCTAGCGGGGTTCGGGGAGCTGTTTTTT.